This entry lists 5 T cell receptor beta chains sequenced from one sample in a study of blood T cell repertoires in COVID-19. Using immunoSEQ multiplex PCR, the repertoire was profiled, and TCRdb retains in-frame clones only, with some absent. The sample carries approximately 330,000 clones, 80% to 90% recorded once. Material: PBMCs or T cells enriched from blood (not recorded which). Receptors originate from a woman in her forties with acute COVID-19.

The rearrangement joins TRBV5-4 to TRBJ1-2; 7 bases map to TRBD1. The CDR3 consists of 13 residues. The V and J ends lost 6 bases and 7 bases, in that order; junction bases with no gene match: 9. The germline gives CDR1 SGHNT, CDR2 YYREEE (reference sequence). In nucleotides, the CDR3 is TGTGCCAGCAAATTAGGAACAGGGGCTGGCTACACCTTC. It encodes CASKLGTGAGYTF.

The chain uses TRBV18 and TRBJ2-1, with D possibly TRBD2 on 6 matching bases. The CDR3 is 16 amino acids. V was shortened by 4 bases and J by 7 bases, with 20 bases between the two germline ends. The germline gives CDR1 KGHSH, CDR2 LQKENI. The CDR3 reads CASSLVGSGSPNEQFF. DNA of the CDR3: TGTGCCAGCTCACTGGTCGGGAGCGGGTCTCCGAATGAGCAGTTCTTC.

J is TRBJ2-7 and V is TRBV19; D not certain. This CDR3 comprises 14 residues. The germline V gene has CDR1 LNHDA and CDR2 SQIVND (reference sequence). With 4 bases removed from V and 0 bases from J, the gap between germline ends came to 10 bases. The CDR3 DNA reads TGTGCCAGTAGTACGTCCTACCGCTCCTACGAGCAGTACTTC. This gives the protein CASSTSYRSYEQYF.

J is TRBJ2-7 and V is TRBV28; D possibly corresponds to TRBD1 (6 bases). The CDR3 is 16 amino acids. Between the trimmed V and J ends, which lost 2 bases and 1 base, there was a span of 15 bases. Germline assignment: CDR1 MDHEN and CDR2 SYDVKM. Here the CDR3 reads CASSLLLGGGSYEQYF. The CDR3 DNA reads TGTGCCAGCAGTTTACTTCTTGGGGGCGGGTCCTACGAGCAGTACTTC.

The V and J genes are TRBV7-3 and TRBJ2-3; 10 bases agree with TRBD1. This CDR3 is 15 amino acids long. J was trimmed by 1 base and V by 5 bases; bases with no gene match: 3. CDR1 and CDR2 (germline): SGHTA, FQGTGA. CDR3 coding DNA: TGTGCCAGCAGCCAGACAGGGGGCGGCACAGATACGCAGTATTTT. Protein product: CASSQTGGGTDTQYF.